A single sample gave rise to the 18 T cell receptor beta chains below, sequenced in a study of shared clonotypes between healthy human individuals. Terminally differentiated effector memory CD45RA+ cells were left out of the naive CD8 fraction, which was CD45RO-negative and positively selected for CCR7. Assay: immunoSEQ multiplex PCR; the TCRdb copy retains only in-frame clones and omits some. Found here are about 680,000 clones, about 90% of them singletons; the top ten hold 24%. Sequencing was done on a sample of naive CD8+ T cells sorted from blood. Receptor source: a man younger than 40 in good health.

This rearrangement joins TRBV6-6 to TRBJ2-2, with D possibly being TRBD1 (6 bases). The germline gives CDR1 MNHNY, CDR2 SVGAGI (reference sequence). Trimming removed 2 bases from V and 5 bases from J, with 12 bases in between. CDR3 length equals 15 residues. CDR3 nucleotide sequence: TGTGCCAGCAGTTACGGCAGGGGTAGTACCGGGGAGCTGTTTTTT. Translating gives CASSYGRGSTGELFF.

The rearrangement links TRBV27 to TRBJ2-1; D is unclear. CDR1 and CDR2 from the germline V gene are MNHEY and SMNVEV (reference sequence). The CDR3 is 14 amino acids. V was cut by 4 bases and J by 8 bases, with 15 bases left in between. As DNA, the CDR3 is TGTGCCAGCAGTTCACCTGTAGTTGTCCATGAGCAGTTCTTC. Its protein is CASSSPVVVHEQFF.

The rearrangement joins TRBV5-1 to TRBJ2-7; 9 bases agree with TRBD2. The CDR3 consists of 18 residues. Per the germline V gene, CDR1 is SGHRS and CDR2 is YFSETQ. Trimming cost V 4 bases and J 5 bases; bases outside gene matches: 19. CDR3 in DNA: TGCGCCAGCAGCCCGGCGGCTAGCGGGGACCCAAACCTGGACGAGCAGTACTTC. Its translation: CASSPAASGDPNLDEQYF. The full variable domain, rest sourced from reference TRBV5-1 and TRBJ2-7, is KAGVTQTPRYLIKTRGQQVTLSCSPISGHRSVSWYQQTPGQGLQFLFEYFSETQRNKGNFPGRFSGRQFSNSRSEMNVSTLELGDSALYLCASSPAASGDPNLDEQYFGPGTRLTVT.

The gene calls are TRBV7-2 and TRBJ2-7, with unresolved D. There are 13 residues in the CDR3. From germline, CDR1 is SGHTA and CDR2 FQGNSA. Between the trimmed V and J ends, which lost 5 bases and 4 bases, there was a span of 12 bases. In DNA form, the CDR3 reads TGTGCCAGCAGCACCGAGACCCCTTACGAGCAGTACTTC. Amino acid sequence: CASSTETPYEQYF.

The genes are TRBV27 and TRBJ2-7; 11 bases line up with TRBD2. Germline CDR1 MNHEY, CDR2 SMNVEV (reference sequence). The CDR3 totals 16 residues. V shed 4 bases, J shed 5 bases, and the junction held 10 bases outside the gene matches. CDR3 DNA sequence: TGTGCCAGCAGTTGGCTAGCGGGAGGTCCGTCGGACGAGCAGTACTTC. This gives the protein CASSWLAGGPSDEQYF.

This chain connects TRBV15 to TRBJ1-5, with D hard to call. V dropped 5 bases and J dropped 2 bases, with 10 bases sitting between them. CDR1 is LNHNV and CDR2 is YYDKDF in the germline V gene (reference sequence). This CDR3 spans 14 amino acids. In DNA, the CDR3 is TGTGCCACCAGCCCGAGTATTGGCAATCAGCCCCAGCATTTT. Translating gives CATSPSIGNQPQHF.

V usage is TRBV27 and J usage is TRBJ2-1, with TRBD1 matching over 10 bases. Trimming cost V 1 base and J 4 bases; bases outside gene matches: 4. Germline assignment: CDR1 MNHEY and CDR2 SMNVEV (reference sequence). CDR3 length equals 16 residues. This CDR3 is CASSLFGTGVYNEQFF. The CDR3 DNA follows: TGTGCCAGCAGTTTATTCGGGACAGGGGTTTACAATGAGCAGTTCTTC.

CDR3 coding DNA: TGTGCCAGCAGTACCCGGGAGGGCCTGAATGAGCAGTTCTTC. Translation: CASSTREGLNEQFF. The V call is TRBV28, the J call TRBJ2-1; 8 bases fit TRBD2. Germline V gives CDR1 MDHEN, CDR2 SYDVKM. V gave up 5 bases and J gave up 7 bases; unmatched junction bases: 7. This CDR3 has 14 residues.

The V call is TRBV7-8, the J call TRBJ2-3, with 8 positions matching TRBD2. V lost 5 bases and J lost 1; bases outside the gene matches: 8. The germline V gene encodes CDR1 SGHVS and CDR2 FQNEAQ. The CDR3 runs to 16 residues. The CDR3 DNA follows: TGTGCCAGCAGCCCTCGACGGGGGGGAGGCACAGATACGCAGTATTTT. Translated, it gives CASSPRRGGGTDTQYF.

A single count supports this clone. The same CDR3 is also encoded by other DNA sequences in this sample. For the CDR3, the DNA is TGCGCCAGCAGCTTAAAACAGGGTAGAACAGATACGCAGTATTTT. Translation: CASSLKQGRTDTQYF. The chain combines TRBV5-1 with TRBJ2-3; TRBD1 is a possible D gene (6 bases). Trimming shortened V by 2 bases and J by 3 bases, and 13 bases separated the two germline ends. The CDR3 is made up of 15 amino acids. Germline-derived CDR1 and CDR2 are SGHRS and YFSETQ.

V is TRBV7-9 and J is TRBJ1-1; a possible D gene is TRBD1 (6 bases). V was cut by 3 bases and J by 6 bases, with 17 bases left in between. Germline V lookup: CDR1 SEHNR, CDR2 FQNEAQ (reference sequence). This CDR3 spans 15 amino acids. The CDR3 loop is CASSFVGDNRPEAFF. DNA for the CDR3: TGTGCCAGCAGCTTTGTTGGGGACAACAGACCTGAAGCTTTCTTT.

This clone was observed a single time. V usage is TRBV4-1 and J usage is TRBJ2-7, with a weak D call TRBD2 (6 bases). Germline V gene data show CDR1 as MGHRA and CDR2 as YSYEKL. V was clipped by 4 bases and J by 6 bases, with 10 bases between them. The CDR3 covers 12 residues. CDR3 coding DNA: TGCGCCAGCAGCCGGGACGGGGGCGAGCAGTACTTC. Its translation is CASSRDGGEQYF.

The V gene is TRBV7-9, the J gene TRBJ1-3; the match to TRBD1 covers 11 bases. The V gene end was trimmed by 4 bases and the J gene end by 3 bases; junction bases not matched to a gene: 8. CDR1 is SEHNR, CDR2 FQNEAQ, per germline (reference sequence). The CDR3 has 17 residues. The CDR3 region is CASSSGTGGIFGNTIYF. Here the CDR3 DNA reads TGTGCCAGCAGCTCCGGGACAGGGGGTATATTTGGAAACACCATATATTTT.

The chain has TRBV4-2 and TRBJ1-2; 10 bases agree with TRBD1. V lost 0 bases to trimming and J lost 5 bases; unmatched junction nucleotides: 9. From germline, CDR1 is LGHNA and CDR2 YNFKEQ. The CDR3 totals 17 residues. The CDR3 sequence is CASSQEERQGARYGYTF. The DNA of the CDR3 is TGTGCCAGCAGCCAAGAAGAACGACAGGGGGCAAGGTATGGCTACACCTTC.

This rearrangement joins TRBV9 to TRBJ2-6; the D call may be TRBD1 or TRBD2 (7 bases each). The CDR3 spans 18 residues. CDR1 and CDR2 (germline): SGDLS, YYNGEE. V was pared by 0 bases and J by 0 bases, with 13 bases between. CDR3 sequence (DNA): TGTGCCAGCAGCGTAGAGCGGGACAGACCCTCTGGGGCCAACGTCCTGACTTTC. Amino acid sequence: CASSVERDRPSGANVLTF.

The gene calls are TRBV10-1 and TRBJ2-7; D assignment may be TRBD1 or TRBD2 (5 bases each). The germline gives CDR1 WNHNN, CDR2 SYGVQD (reference sequence). CDR3 length equals 14 residues. V lost 3 bases and J lost 2, with 11 bases in between. CDR3 sequence (DNA): TGCGCCAGCAGTGAAGTTGGGGGACCCTACGAGCAGTACTTC. It specifies CASSEVGGPYEQYF.

The rearrangement joins TRBV6-1 to TRBJ2-7; TRBD1 might be the D (6 bases). CDR3 length equals 12 residues. From germline, CDR1 is MNHNS and CDR2 SASEGT. V lost 5 bases to trimming and J lost 2 bases, with 7 bases between them. The CDR3 region is CASSSGAYEQYF. The CDR3, as DNA: TGTGCCAGCAGTTCAGGGGCCTACGAGCAGTACTTC.

Only one count was recorded for this clone. The gene calls are TRBV19 and TRBJ1-1; D may be TRBD1 (6 bases). The CDR3 extends over 13 amino acids. The germline CDR1 and CDR2 sequences are LNHDA and SQIVND (reference sequence). The V end lost 10 bases, the J end lost 3 bases, and 15 bases lay between the germline ends. The CDR3 region has the DNA TGTGCCATCAGTCAGGGGTGGGACACTGAAGCTTTCTTT. It encodes CAISQGWDTEAFF.